Only one count was recorded for the clone carrying this TCR beta chain. Antigen specificity is unknown. This entry is derived from a study of Ad26.COV2.S vaccination and SARS-CoV-2 variants. The CDR3 runs 18 residues. Germline trimming cut 0 bases from V and 3 bases from J; bases unmatched to any gene: 10. The germline gives CDR1 SGHDN, CDR2 FVKESK. Study-level results: Reports say spike-specific CD8+ and CD4+ T cell responses covered substantial breadth after vaccination. For non-spike TCRs, breadth in vaccine recipients resembled that in placebo recipients.

Assay used: immunoSEQ multiplex PCR; TCRdb lists only in-frame clones, some missing. The profile shows 180,000 or so clones, around 88% of them singletons. This material consisted of peripheral blood, taken after recovery from COVID-19. The sequence derives from a human donor who had recovered from COVID-19. This chain uses TRBV14 with TRBJ2-2; 7 bases agree with TRBD1. CDR3 DNA: TGTGCCAGCAGCCAAGATTTCCCCGCTACAGGGGACACCGGGGAGCTGTTTTTT. This codes for CASSQDFPATGDTGELFF.